This record looks at one TCR beta chain sequence and its context. Its antigen is unidentified. The CDR3 contains 15 residues. V trimming: 5 bases; J trimming: 3 bases; junction bases outside the gene matches: 2. This sample was taken from a study of blood T cells in healthy people across ages. About the research overall: Per every two T cells, about one barcoded beta molecule was captured by template switching. Study conclusions and caveats: There was no known CMV status for donors, so expanded clonotype changes were possibly confounded. One million T cells yielded diversity estimates that were considered underestimates. Fewer expanded clones and more diversity marked long-lived versus aged donors.

For the second PCR, which ran for roughly 7 to 11 cycles, a sample-barcoded 5' primer and a J-beta primer mix were used. TCRdb reprocessed the 5' RACE reads with MiXCR, giving one entry per CDR3 protein. The sample lists more than 1 million distinct CDR3 sequences; under 55% were seen once. This sequence joins TRBV12-3 or TRBV12-4 and TRBJ2-3; 13 bases line up with TRBD2. The TCR originated in a woman in her fifties or sixties in good health. The sample was blood. Written as DNA, the CDR3 is TGTGCCAGCAGTGAACTAGCGGGAGGGACAGATACGCAGTATTTT. Protein: CASSELAGGTDTQYF.